The T cell receptor (beta chain) described here comes from a study of response to subunit inactivated influenza vaccine. Points from the study as a whole: The study's authors posited that every seasonal influenza vaccination enlists few new T cells.

TCRdb reanalysed the RT-PCR reads using MiXCR and keeps one entry per CDR3 protein. The repertoire consists of 150,000 to 200,000 distinct CDR3 sequences, with roughly 12% occurring once and the leading ten covering 25% to 35%. This clonotype was found a few times. Antigen: not known. There are 12 residues in the CDR3. Germline V lookup: CDR1 DFQATT, CDR2 SNEGSKA (reference sequence). The V and J ends lost 7 bases and 3 bases respectively, with 10 bases between them. This sample also belongs to another study, concerning T cells expressing NK-cell markers. That source adds: It was by 5'RACE template switching with UMIs that TCR beta cDNA was made. Dominant NKG2C+ clonotypes made up roughly 1.0-8% of CD8+ T cells in 5 or 6 donors.

The chain recombines TRBV20-1 with TRBJ2-1; possible D gene TRBD2, 6 bases. The starting material was CD8+ T cells sorted from PBMCs, obtained roughly 12 days after vaccination. The receptor's source is a man aged 50 to 60 who received an inactivated influenza vaccine. CDR3: CSGGVGYNEQFF. The DNA for the CDR3 is TGCAGTGGGGGGGTGGGCTACAATGAGCAGTTCTTC.